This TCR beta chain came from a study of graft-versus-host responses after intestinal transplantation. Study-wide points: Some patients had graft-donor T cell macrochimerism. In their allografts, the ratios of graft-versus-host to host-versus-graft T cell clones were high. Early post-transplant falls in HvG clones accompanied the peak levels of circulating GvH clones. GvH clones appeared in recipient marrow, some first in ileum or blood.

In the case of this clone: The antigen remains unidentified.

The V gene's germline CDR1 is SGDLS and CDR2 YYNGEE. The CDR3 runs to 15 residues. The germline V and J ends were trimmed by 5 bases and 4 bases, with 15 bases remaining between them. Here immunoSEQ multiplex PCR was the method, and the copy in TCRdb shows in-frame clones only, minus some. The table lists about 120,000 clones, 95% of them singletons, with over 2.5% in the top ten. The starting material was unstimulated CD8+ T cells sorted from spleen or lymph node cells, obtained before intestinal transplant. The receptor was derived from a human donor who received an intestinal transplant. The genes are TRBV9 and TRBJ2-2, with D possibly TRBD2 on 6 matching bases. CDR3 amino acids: CASRSFSGGTGELFF. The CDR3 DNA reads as TGTGCCAGCAGGTCCTTTAGCGGTGGCACCGGGGAGCTGTTTTTT.